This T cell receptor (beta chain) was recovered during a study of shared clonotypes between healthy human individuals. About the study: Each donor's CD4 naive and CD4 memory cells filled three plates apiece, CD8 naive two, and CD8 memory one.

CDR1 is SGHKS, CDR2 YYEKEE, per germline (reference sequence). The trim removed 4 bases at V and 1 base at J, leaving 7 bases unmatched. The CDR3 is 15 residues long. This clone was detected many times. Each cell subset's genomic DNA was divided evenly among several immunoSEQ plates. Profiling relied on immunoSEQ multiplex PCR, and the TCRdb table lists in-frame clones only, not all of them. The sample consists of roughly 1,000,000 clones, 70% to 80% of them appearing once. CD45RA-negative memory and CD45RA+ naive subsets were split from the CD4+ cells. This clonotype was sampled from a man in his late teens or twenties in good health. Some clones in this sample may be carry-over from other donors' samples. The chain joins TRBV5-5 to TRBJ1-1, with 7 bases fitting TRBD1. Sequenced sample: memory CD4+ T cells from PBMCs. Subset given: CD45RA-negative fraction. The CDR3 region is CASSLTDRSNTEAFF. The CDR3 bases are TGTGCCAGCAGCCTAACGGACAGGTCGAACACTGAAGCTTTCTTT.